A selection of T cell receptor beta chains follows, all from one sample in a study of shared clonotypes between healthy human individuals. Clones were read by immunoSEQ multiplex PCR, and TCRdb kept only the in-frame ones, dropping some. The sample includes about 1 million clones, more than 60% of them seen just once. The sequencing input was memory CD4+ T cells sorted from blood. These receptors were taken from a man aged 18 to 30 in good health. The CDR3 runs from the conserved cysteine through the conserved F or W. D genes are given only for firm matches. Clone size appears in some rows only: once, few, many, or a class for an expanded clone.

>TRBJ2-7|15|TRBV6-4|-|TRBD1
CASSRYRGPEREQYF
TGTGCCAGCAGTAGATACAGGGGGCCCGAGAGGGAGCAGTACTTC
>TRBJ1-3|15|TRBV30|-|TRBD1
CAWGHRGSAGNTIYF
TGTGCCTGGGGACACAGGGGATCTGCTGGAAACACCATATATTTT
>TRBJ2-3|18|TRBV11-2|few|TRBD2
CASSLGSGGELNTDTQYF
TGTGCCAGCAGCTTAGGTAGCGGGGGGGAGCTCAACACAGATACGCAGTATTTT
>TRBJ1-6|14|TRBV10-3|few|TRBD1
CAISLTGDNSPLHF
TGTGCCATCAGTTTGACAGGGGATAATTCACCCCTCCACTTT
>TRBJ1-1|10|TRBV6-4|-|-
CAIVLNGAFF
TGTGCCATAGTACTAAACGGGGCTTTCTTT
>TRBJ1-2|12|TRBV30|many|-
CAWSVSVYGYTF
TGTGCCTGGAGTGTGAGTGTCTATGGCTACACCTTC
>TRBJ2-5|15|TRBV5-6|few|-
CASRLVGTGAETQYF
TGTGCCAGCAGACTGGTCGGGACTGGGGCGGAGACCCAGTACTTC
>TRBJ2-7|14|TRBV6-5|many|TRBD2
CASSALAGVYEQYF
TGTGCCAGCAGTGCTCTAGCGGGAGTTTACGAGCAGTACTTC
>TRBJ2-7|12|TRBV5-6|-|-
CASSLNSYEQYF
TGTGCCAGCAGCTTGAATTCCTACGAGCAGTACTTC
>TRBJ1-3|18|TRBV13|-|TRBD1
CASSFRYTDRGGGNTIYF
TGTGCCAGCAGCTTTCGTTACACGGACAGGGGAGGAGGAAACACCATATATTTT
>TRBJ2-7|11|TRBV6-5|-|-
CASSYRYEQYF
TGTGCCAGCAGTTATAGGTACGAGCAGTACTTC
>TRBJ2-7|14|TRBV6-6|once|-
CASSLNLGSYEQYF
TGTGCCAGCAGCTTAAACCTCGGTAGCTACGAGCAGTACTTC
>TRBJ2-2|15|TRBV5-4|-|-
CASTRDLTWGGELFF
TGTGCCAGCACCCGGGACCTTACTTGGGGCGGGGAGCTGTTTTTT
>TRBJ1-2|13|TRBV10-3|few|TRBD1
CAISEDRAMGYTF
TGTGCCATCAGTGAGGACAGGGCTATGGGCTACACCTTC
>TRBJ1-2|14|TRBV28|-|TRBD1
CASRSGTGNYGYTF
TGTGCCAGCAGATCCGGGACAGGGAACTATGGCTACACCTTC
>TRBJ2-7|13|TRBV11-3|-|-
CASSPGPSYEQYF
TGTGCCAGCAGCCCCGGGCCCTCCTACGAGCAGTACTTC
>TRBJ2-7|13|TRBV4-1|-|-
CASSQRGGDEQYF
TGCGCCAGCAGCCAAAGGGGGGGAGACGAGCAGTACTTC
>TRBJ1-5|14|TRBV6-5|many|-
CASSSGVGNQPQHF
TGTGCCAGCAGTTCAGGGGTAGGCAATCAGCCCCAGCATTTT
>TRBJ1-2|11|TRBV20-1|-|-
CSARDLEGYTF
TGCAGTGCTAGGGACCTAGAGGGCTACACCTTC
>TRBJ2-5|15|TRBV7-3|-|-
CASSLMAASQETQYF
TGTGCCAGCAGCTTAATGGCGGCGTCCCAAGAGACCCAGTACTTC
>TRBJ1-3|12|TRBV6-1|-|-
CASRGIGNTIYF
TGTGCCAGCAGGGGAATTGGAAACACCATATATTTT
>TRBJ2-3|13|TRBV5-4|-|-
CASSPGATDTQYF
TGTGCCAGCAGCCCGGGAGCCACAGATACGCAGTATTTT
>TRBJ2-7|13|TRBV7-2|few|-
CASSNMGPYEQYF
TGTGCCAGCAGCAACATGGGCCCCTACGAGCAGTACTTC
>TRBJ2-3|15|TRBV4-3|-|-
CASSYRGWVTDTQYF
TGCGCCAGCAGTTATAGGGGCTGGGTCACAGATACGCAGTATTTT
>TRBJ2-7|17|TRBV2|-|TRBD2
CASSEGPGTSGTGEQYF
TGTGCCAGCAGTGAAGGCCCCGGGACTAGCGGGACGGGGGAGCAGTACTTC
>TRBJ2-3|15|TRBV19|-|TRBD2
CASSVGLAAGGTQYF
TGTGCCAGTAGTGTGGGACTAGCGGCCGGCGGTACGCAGTATTTT
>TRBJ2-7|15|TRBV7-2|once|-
CASSFDRGGHNEQYF
TGTGCCAGCAGCTTCGACCGAGGGGGGCACAACGAGCAGTACTTC
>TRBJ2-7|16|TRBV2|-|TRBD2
CASSVGRGVSSYEQYF
TGTGCCAGCAGTGTGGGGCGGGGGGTGAGCTCCTACGAGCAGTACTTC
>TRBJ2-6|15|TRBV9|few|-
CASSVVAHGANVLTF
TGTGCCAGCAGCGTAGTAGCCCATGGGGCCAACGTCCTGACTTTC
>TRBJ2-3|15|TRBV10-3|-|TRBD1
CAISVLGTAADTQYF
TGTGCCATCAGTGTTCTAGGGACAGCAGCAGATACGCAGTATTTT
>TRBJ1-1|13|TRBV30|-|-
CAWSVGGGTEAFF
TGTGCCTGGAGTGTGGGGGGCGGTACTGAAGCTTTCTTT
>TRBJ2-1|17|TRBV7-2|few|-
CASSLDRGSSSYNEQFF
TGTGCCAGCAGCTTAGATAGGGGTTCCAGCTCCTACAATGAGCAGTTCTTC
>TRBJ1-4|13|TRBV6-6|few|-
CASSYLENEKLFF
TGTGCCAGCAGTTATCTCGAGAATGAAAAACTGTTTTTT
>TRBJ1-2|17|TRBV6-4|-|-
CASSDSAGHLLGYGYTF
TGTGCCAGCAGTGACTCGGCGGGACACTTGCTGGGCTATGGCTACACCTTC
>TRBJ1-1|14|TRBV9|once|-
CASSVGTTGSEAFF
TGTGCCAGCAGCGTAGGAACGACAGGCAGTGAAGCTTTCTTT
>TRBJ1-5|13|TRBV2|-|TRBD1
CASRGQGTWPQHF
TGTGCCAGCAGAGGACAGGGCACGTGGCCCCAGCATTTT
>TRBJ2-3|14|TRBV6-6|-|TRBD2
CASKDGGAGDTQYF
TGTGCCAGCAAGGACGGGGGGGCCGGAGATACGCAGTATTTT
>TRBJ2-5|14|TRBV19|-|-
CASSQNLASETQYF
TGTGCCAGTAGCCAGAACCTAGCGTCCGAGACCCAGTACTTC
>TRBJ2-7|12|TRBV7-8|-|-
CASSLEQGQQYF
TGTGCCAGCAGCCTAGAGCAGGGGCAGCAGTACTTC
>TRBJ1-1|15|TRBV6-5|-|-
CASSSLIGGGTEAFF
TGTGCCAGCAGTTCACTCATTGGGGGTGGTACTGAAGCTTTCTTT
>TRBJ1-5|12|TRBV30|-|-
CAWSVGGQPQHF
TGTGCCTGGAGTGTAGGGGGTCAGCCCCAGCATTTT
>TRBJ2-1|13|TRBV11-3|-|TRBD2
CASSSASGPEQFF
TGTGCCAGCAGCTCGGCTAGCGGTCCCGAGCAGTTCTTC
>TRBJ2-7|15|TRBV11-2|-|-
CASSLVSGGWSEQYF
TGTGCCAGCAGCTTAGTTTCGGGGGGCTGGTCCGAGCAGTACTTC
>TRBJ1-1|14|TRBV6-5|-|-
CASSRTGLGTEAFF
TGTGCCAGCAGTCGCACCGGCTTGGGGACTGAAGCTTTCTTT
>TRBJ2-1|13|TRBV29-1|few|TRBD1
CSHRDRVTNEQFF
TGCAGTCACAGGGACAGGGTTACAAATGAGCAGTTCTTC
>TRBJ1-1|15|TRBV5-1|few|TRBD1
CASSPSTGLNTEAFF
TGCGCCAGCAGCCCGTCGACAGGGTTAAACACTGAAGCTTTCTTT
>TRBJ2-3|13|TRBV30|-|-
CAWSTGFEDTQYF
TGTGCCTGGAGTACGGGTTTCGAGGATACGCAGTATTTT
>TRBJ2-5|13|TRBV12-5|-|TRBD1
CASGTGGTETQYF
TGTGCTAGTGGTACAGGGGGCACAGAGACCCAGTACTTC